Listed below are T cell receptor beta chains from one sample, sequenced in a study of cytomegalovirus exposure and HLA in healthy donors. Generated by immunoSEQ multiplex PCR, the TCRdb table keeps only in-frame clones and is missing some. The sample has roughly 60,000 clones; 92% are singletons. Sequenced input: PBMCs. These receptors were collected from a woman under 30 in good health and CMV-seronegative. The CDR3 runs from the conserved cysteine through the conserved F or W. Each record gives: J gene, D gene, clone size, V gene, CDR3 DNA, CDR3 protein. The D gene is left open where the match is weak. For some rows the clone size is stated as once, few or many, or as a class when expanded; others skip it.

J gene: TRBJ2-1
D gene: NA
clone size: NA
V gene: TRBV7-6
CDR3 DNA: TGTGCCAGCAGCCCCGGGGCGGGGGCGTTCTCCTACAATGAGCAGTTCTTC
CDR3 protein: CASSPGAGAFSYNEQFF

J gene: TRBJ1-2
D gene: NA
clone size: NA
V gene: TRBV14
CDR3 DNA: TGTGCCAGCAGCCAAGGAAGTGGAGGGACCGGGGGCTACACCTTC
CDR3 protein: CASSQGSGGTGGYTF

J gene: TRBJ1-2
D gene: NA
clone size: NA
V gene: TRBV4-1
CDR3 DNA: TGCGCCAGCAGCCAAGGGGCAGCTAACTATGGCTACACCTTC
CDR3 protein: CASSQGAANYGYTF

J gene: TRBJ1-4
D gene: TRBD1
clone size: NA
V gene: TRBV11-3
CDR3 DNA: TGTGCCAGCAGCACAACTCTCTTAACGGACAGGGTCGACGAAAAACTGTTTTTT
CDR3 protein: CASSTTLLTDRVDEKLFF

J gene: TRBJ2-3
D gene: NA
clone size: NA
V gene: TRBV28
CDR3 DNA: TGTGCCACCTATCCCAGGGTCCCCATGTTGGCAGATACGCAGTATTTT
CDR3 protein: CATYPRVPMLADTQYF

J gene: TRBJ2-7
D gene: TRBD1
clone size: NA
V gene: TRBV6-1
CDR3 DNA: TGTGCCAGCAGTATAACGGGGCACAGGGGGGACGAGCAGTACTTC
CDR3 protein: CASSITGHRGDEQYF

J gene: TRBJ1-1
D gene: TRBD1
clone size: NA
V gene: TRBV5-1
CDR3 DNA: TGCGCCAGCAGCTCACAGGGGGCGACGACTGAAGCTTTCTTT
CDR3 protein: CASSSQGATTEAFF

J gene: TRBJ1-1
D gene: NA
clone size: NA
V gene: TRBV7-9
CDR3 DNA: TGTGCCAGCAGCTCGACAGTTTCCACGGGCCGAGTGAACACTGAAGCTTTCTTT
CDR3 protein: CASSSTVSTGRVNTEAFF

J gene: TRBJ2-7
D gene: TRBD2
clone size: NA
V gene: TRBV28
CDR3 DNA: TGTGCCAGCAGTCCCGGGACTAGTGGCGAGCAGTACTTC
CDR3 protein: CASSPGTSGEQYF

J gene: TRBJ2-7
D gene: TRBD1
clone size: NA
V gene: TRBV6-1
CDR3 DNA: TGTGCCAGCAGTGACAGGGGGCGCGTGGGGGAGCAGTACTTC
CDR3 protein: CASSDRGRVGEQYF

J gene: TRBJ2-1
D gene: NA
clone size: NA
V gene: TRBV15
CDR3 DNA: TGTGCCACCAGCAGTGGGAGCGCAGGGAGGAATGAGCAGTTCTTC
CDR3 protein: CATSSGSAGRNEQFF

J gene: TRBJ2-3
D gene: NA
clone size: NA
V gene: TRBV10-1
CDR3 DNA: TGCGCCAGCAGTAGGACAGTCGGCGATACGCAGTATTTT
CDR3 protein: CASSRTVGDTQYF

J gene: TRBJ1-1
D gene: NA
clone size: NA
V gene: TRBV4-2
CDR3 DNA: TGTGCCAGCAGCTTATCGGGGTCGGGGGTCGCGGGCACTGAAGCTTTCTTT
CDR3 protein: CASSLSGSGVAGTEAFF

J gene: TRBJ2-7
D gene: NA
clone size: few
V gene: TRBV5-1
CDR3 DNA: TGCGCCAGCAGCTTGGCCGGGACAAGTCCCTACGAGCAGTACTTC
CDR3 protein: CASSLAGTSPYEQYF

J gene: TRBJ2-2
D gene: NA
clone size: NA
V gene: TRBV5-1
CDR3 DNA: TGCGCCAGCAGCCCGACATATACGAACACCGGGGAGCTGTTTTTT
CDR3 protein: CASSPTYTNTGELFF

J gene: TRBJ2-1
D gene: TRBD2
clone size: NA
V gene: TRBV15
CDR3 DNA: TGTGCCACCAGCAGAGGGTCCGTCGTGGGAGGGGTTCGTATTTTCGGGCAGTTCTTC
CDR3 protein: CATSRGSVVGGVRIFGQFF

J gene: TRBJ2-3
D gene: TRBD1
clone size: NA
V gene: TRBV7-2
CDR3 DNA: TGTGCCAGCAGCTTAATTGGGACAGAAGCGAATACGCAGTATTTT
CDR3 protein: CASSLIGTEANTQYF

J gene: TRBJ1-1
D gene: NA
clone size: NA
V gene: TRBV25-1
CDR3 DNA: TGTGCCAGCAGCCGACAGAGAAGTCTGAACACTGAAGCTTTCTTT
CDR3 protein: CASSRQRSLNTEAFF

J gene: TRBJ2-4
D gene: NA
clone size: NA
V gene: TRBV6-5
CDR3 DNA: TGTGCCAGCAGACCCACAGGGACCGGAATTCAGTACTTC
CDR3 protein: CASRPTGTGIQYF

J gene: TRBJ2-5
D gene: TRBD1
clone size: NA
V gene: TRBV6-1
CDR3 DNA: TGTGCCAGTACCGGGACAGGGGAGGTGGAGACCCAGTACTTC
CDR3 protein: CASTGTGEVETQYF

J gene: TRBJ2-1
D gene: NA
clone size: NA
V gene: TRBV13
CDR3 DNA: TGTGCCAGCAGCTTAACTGAGGAACGCCGCAATGAGCAGTTCTTC
CDR3 protein: CASSLTEERRNEQFF

J gene: TRBJ2-2
D gene: NA
clone size: NA
V gene: TRBV11-3
CDR3 DNA: TGTGCCAGCAGCACCCCAGAGGGGGCGAACACCGGGGAGCTGTTTTTT
CDR3 protein: CASSTPEGANTGELFF

J gene: TRBJ1-2
D gene: TRBD1
clone size: once
V gene: TRBV28
CDR3 DNA: TGTGCCAGCAGTTTAGGGCAGGGGGCTCCCTATGGCTACACCTTC
CDR3 protein: CASSLGQGAPYGYTF

J gene: TRBJ1-1
D gene: NA
clone size: NA
V gene: TRBV2
CDR3 DNA: TGTGCCACCGCGGACGTCGGGAGGACTGAAGCTTTCTTT
CDR3 protein: CATADVGRTEAFF

J gene: TRBJ2-7
D gene: TRBD1
clone size: NA
V gene: TRBV4-2
CDR3 DNA: TGTGCCAGCAGCCCGGGCGGACAGGGGGATTCCTACGAGCGGCAGTACTTC
CDR3 protein: CASSPGGQGDSYERQYF

J gene: TRBJ2-7
D gene: NA
clone size: NA
V gene: TRBV2
CDR3 DNA: TGTGCCAGCAGTACGAACTATAACTCCTACGAGCAGTACTTC
CDR3 protein: CASSTNYNSYEQYF

J gene: TRBJ1-3
D gene: NA
clone size: NA
V gene: TRBV11-2
CDR3 DNA: TGTGCCAGCAGCCCCCAAGGGGTCTCTGGAAACACCATATATTTT
CDR3 protein: CASSPQGVSGNTIYF

J gene: TRBJ1-2
D gene: NA
clone size: NA
V gene: TRBV7-9
CDR3 DNA: TGTGCCAGCAGCCTTCTGAGGGCCGGCTATGGCTACACCTTC
CDR3 protein: CASSLLRAGYGYTF

J gene: TRBJ2-7
D gene: NA
clone size: NA
V gene: TRBV28
CDR3 DNA: TGTGCCAGCAGTTTATTCTCCCCGGGAGAGCAGTACTTC
CDR3 protein: CASSLFSPGEQYF

J gene: TRBJ2-1
D gene: TRBD1
clone size: NA
V gene: TRBV15
CDR3 DNA: TGTGCCACCAGCACGTCAGACCTGGGACAGGTCTGGGTGGGAGTCGGCCATGAGCAGTTCTTC
CDR3 protein: CATSTSDLGQVWVGVGHEQFF

J gene: TRBJ1-5
D gene: NA
clone size: NA
V gene: TRBV4-1
CDR3 DNA: TGCGCCAGCAGCCAAGACCCTCGGGGTGAGGTTCAGCCCCAGCATTTT
CDR3 protein: CASSQDPRGEVQPQHF

J gene: TRBJ2-1
D gene: NA
clone size: NA
V gene: TRBV11-2
CDR3 DNA: TGTGCCAGCAGCTACCAGGGGATTCGCTACAATGAGCAGTTCTTC
CDR3 protein: CASSYQGIRYNEQFF

J gene: TRBJ2-5
D gene: TRBD1
clone size: NA
V gene: TRBV19
CDR3 DNA: TGTGCCAGTTCTAATCCGGGACAGGGGGTAGAGACCCAGTACTTC
CDR3 protein: CASSNPGQGVETQYF

J gene: TRBJ2-5
D gene: TRBD1
clone size: once
V gene: TRBV27
CDR3 DNA: TGTGCCAGCAGTTTGATAGGGACAGTCGGAGAGACCCAGTACTTC
CDR3 protein: CASSLIGTVGETQYF

J gene: TRBJ1-5
D gene: NA
clone size: once
V gene: TRBV28
CDR3 DNA: TGTGCCAGCAGCTTGAGGAGAACCGAGCGCAATCAGCCCCAGCATTTT
CDR3 protein: CASSLRRTERNQPQHF